Shown below are 10 T cell receptor beta chains from a single sample sequenced in a study of cytomegalovirus exposure and HLA in healthy donors. The PCR had 60 Vbeta and 13 Jbeta primers. Data came from immunoSEQ multiplex PCR; TCRdb stores just in-frame clones and leaves some out. The table records fewer than 350,000 clones, about 90% of them present only once. Sequenced: PBMCs. The source of these receptors is a woman younger than 30 in good health and CMV-seronegative.

J is TRBJ1-1 and V is TRBV5-6, with D tentatively TRBD1 (5 bases). The CDR3 is 15 amino acids. Per the germline V gene, CDR1 is SGHDT and CDR2 is YYEEEE. V lost 3 bases and J lost 4, with 16 bases in between. CDR3: CASSSYLDGGTEAFF. The CDR3 DNA reads as TGTGCCAGCAGCTCGTATCTTGACGGGGGCACTGAAGCTTTCTTT.

The chain uses TRBV5-1 and TRBJ1-1; TRBD1 matches at 11 bases. Germline V gene data show CDR1 as SGHRS and CDR2 as YFSETQ. The CDR3 is 16 residues long. Trimming cost V 3 bases and J 4 bases; bases outside gene matches: 8. In DNA, the CDR3 is TGCGCCAGCAGCTCCAATCCGGGACAGGGGGGCACTGAAGCTTTCTTT. Protein sequence: CASSSNPGQGGTEAFF.

This chain uses TRBV19 with TRBJ1-5, with TRBD1 matching 8 bases. The junction had 6 bases not matched to a gene; V was cut back by 3 bases and J by 5 bases. The CDR3 has 15 residues. The germline gives CDR1 LNHDA, CDR2 SQIVND (reference sequence). In DNA form, the CDR3 reads TGTGCCAGTAGTATGGTTGGGACAGGCCATCAGCCCCAGCATTTT. This codes for CASSMVGTGHQPQHF.

The chain has TRBV7-3 and TRBJ2-1; 7 bases are shared with TRBD2. Germline values: CDR1 SGHTA, CDR2 FQGTGA. V shed 1 base, J shed 4 bases, and the junction held 4 bases outside the gene matches. The CDR3 covers 15 residues. The CDR3 nucleotides read TGTGCCAGCAGCTTAATCCAGGGAGGGTACAATGAGCAGTTCTTC. Protein product: CASSLIQGGYNEQFF.

The chain has TRBV5-1 and TRBJ2-2; TRBD2 aligns across 7 bases. Germline V gene data show CDR1 as SGHRS and CDR2 as YFSETQ. V lost 1 base and J lost 1; bases outside the gene matches: 4. CDR3 length equals 16 residues. In DNA form, the CDR3 reads TGCGCCAGCAGCTTGACAGCGGGGAGGAACACCGGGGAGCTGTTTTTT. Its translation is CASSLTAGRNTGELFF.

A single count supports this clone. This chain uses TRBV10-3 with TRBJ2-2, with D unclear. From germline, CDR1 is ENHRY and CDR2 SYGVKD. The V end was cut by 0 bases, the J end by 2 bases, with 7 bases between. This CDR3 spans 15 amino acids. The CDR3 loop reads CAISESELNTGELFF. Here the CDR3 DNA reads TGTGCCATCAGTGAGTCTGAACTTAACACCGGGGAGCTGTTTTTT.

The rearrangement uses TRBV6-5 and TRBJ2-3; 11 bases agree with TRBD2. J lost 3 bases, V lost 2 bases, and 1 base had no gene match. The CDR3 length is 15 residues. The V gene's germline CDR1 is MNHEY and CDR2 SVGAGI. The CDR3: CASSYPSGGTDTQYF. The CDR3 DNA sequence: TGTGCCAGCAGTTACCCTAGCGGGGGGACAGATACGCAGTATTTT.

This clone is a singleton in its sample. V usage is TRBV6-5 and J usage is TRBJ1-2, with TRBD1 matching over 7 bases. Germline CDR1 and CDR2: MNHEY and SVGAGI. With 8 bases clipped from V and 9 bases from J, the junction kept 9 bases outside the gene matches. The CDR3 length is 12 residues. CDR3 loop: CASRTTGDRYTF. The CDR3 nucleotides read TGTGCCAGCCGTACCACAGGGGATCGCTACACCTTC.

As to this clone: One end of the junction does not line up with germline, which may come from a read error. This rearrangement joins TRBV7-9 to TRBJ2-7, with D possibly TRBD1 on 6 matching bases. The CDR3 contains 14 residues. The germline CDR1 and CDR2 sequences are SEHNR and FQNEAQ (reference sequence). The CDR3 spells CSSSLGDILYEQYF. CDR3 sequence (DNA): TGTTCCAGCAGCTTAGGGGACATCCTCTACGAGCAGTACTTC.

This clone was seen once. A read error may account for a junction end that differs from germline. The chain has TRBV7-9 and TRBJ1-6; D unclear. This CDR3 contains 14 residues. Germline CDR1 SEHNR, CDR2 FQNEAQ (reference sequence). The CDR3 DNA is TGTTCCAGCAGCTTACGGGGTTATAATTCACCCCTCCACTTT. As protein: CSSSLRGYNSPLHF.